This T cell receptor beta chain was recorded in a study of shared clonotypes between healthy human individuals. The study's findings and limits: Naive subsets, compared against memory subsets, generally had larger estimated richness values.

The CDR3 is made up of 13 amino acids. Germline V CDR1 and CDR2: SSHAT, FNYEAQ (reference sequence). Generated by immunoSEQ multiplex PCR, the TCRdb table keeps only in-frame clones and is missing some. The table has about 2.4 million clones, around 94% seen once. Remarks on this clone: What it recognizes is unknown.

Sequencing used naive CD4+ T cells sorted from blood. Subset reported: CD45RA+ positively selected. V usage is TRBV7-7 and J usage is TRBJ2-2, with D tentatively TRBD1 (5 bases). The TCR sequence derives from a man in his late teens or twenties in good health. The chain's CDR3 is CATIRANTGELFF. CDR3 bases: TGTGCTACCATCAGGGCGAACACCGGGGAGCTGTTTTTT.